The 21 T cell receptor beta chains presented below share a single source sample, sequenced in a study of response to subunit inactivated influenza vaccine (dated by TCRdb to the late 2010s). Libraries were prepared through RT-PCR. Sequencing instrument: Illumina HiSeq 2500. The raw public reads went through TCRdb reprocessing: fastp at Q25, MiXCR clone calling, in-frame beta chains kept. Rows with a matching CDR3 protein are joined into one entry that keeps the most common DNA and genes. The sample data list 800,000 or so distinct CDR3 sequences, and approximately 22% of these were observed just once. Roughly 10% of the sample comes from the top ten. The specimen comprised PBMCs from blood, sampled less than 6 days after vaccination. All receptors come from a man in his fifties or sixties who received an inactivated influenza vaccine. Donor details come from another sample of the same person, matched by shared clones.

The table lists this clonotype with a few counts. The DNA of the CDR3 is TGCGCCAGCAGCTTGGGAATAATGGGACAGGGCTTCCCCACCCGCTCCTACGAGCAGTACTTC. The encoded protein is CASSLGIMGQGFPTRSYEQYF. V and J are TRBV5-1 and TRBJ2-7; 9 positions match TRBD1. J was trimmed by 0 bases and V by 0 bases; bases with no gene match: 19. CDR1 is SGHRS and CDR2 is YFSETQ in the germline V gene. The CDR3 sequence is 21 residues long.

The table lists this clonotype with a few counts. The chain uses TRBV4-3 and TRBJ2-1; D gene unclear. Germline V gene sequence: CDR1 LGHNA, CDR2 YSLEER. The CDR3 extends over 15 amino acids. Trimming stripped 4 bases from V and 9 bases from J, with 19 bases between. CDR3 bases: TGCGCCAGCAGCCCCTTTGAGCCTAGAGTAGGTGAGCAGTTCTTC. Translation gives CASSPFEPRVGEQFF.

This clonotype appeared many times. The CDR3 sequence: CSAGDRGKETQYF. Written as DNA, the CDR3 is TGCAGTGCTGGGGACAGGGGTAAAGAGACCCAGTACTTC. This chain connects TRBV20-1 to TRBJ2-5; TRBD1 agrees at 10 bases. The germline CDR1 and CDR2 sequences are DFQATT and SNEGSKA (reference sequence). The V and J ends lost 5 bases and 3 bases, in that order; junction bases with no gene match: 3. The CDR3 sequence is 13 residues long.

This clonotype has only a few counts. The chain combines TRBV28 with TRBJ2-1, with 7 bases lining up with TRBD2. Trimming cost V 3 bases and J 0 bases; bases outside gene matches: 14. The germline V gene encodes CDR1 MDHEN and CDR2 SYDVKM. This CDR3 has 19 residues. The CDR3, as DNA: TGTGCCAGCAGTTTTGGGGGAGGGCCTGCCCTAGGCTCCTACAATGAGCAGTTCTTC. It specifies CASSFGGGPALGSYNEQFF.

The chain couples TRBV7-3 to TRBJ2-5; TRBD2 matches at 9 bases. Germline values: CDR1 SGHTA, CDR2 FQGTGA. With 5 bases clipped from V and 1 base from J, the junction kept 5 bases outside the gene matches. The CDR3 has 15 amino acids. The CDR3 here is CASSKSGRSQETQYF. The CDR3, as DNA: TGTGCCAGCAGCAAAAGCGGGAGGAGCCAAGAGACCCAGTACTTC.

Only a few counts were recorded for this clonotype. The chain uses TRBV12-3 or TRBV12-4 and TRBJ2-3; no definite D call. V was pared by 3 bases and J by 2 bases, with 9 bases between. The CDR3 is 14 amino acids. In DNA form, the CDR3 reads TGTGCCAGCAGTTTTCCAGATAACACAGATACGCAGTATTTT. This encodes CASSFPDNTDTQYF.

A few counts support this clonotype. The rearrangement links TRBV20-1 to TRBJ1-5, with a possible D match to TRBD1 (5 bases). The germline V and J ends were trimmed by 7 bases and 1 base, with 8 bases remaining between them. Germline values: CDR1 DFQATT, CDR2 SNEGSKA (reference sequence). CDR3 length: 12 amino acids. CDR3 sequence: CSVRDSNQPQHF. CDR3 bases: TGCAGTGTGAGGGACAGCAATCAGCCCCAGCATTTT.

This clonotype was found a few times. V and J are TRBV27 and TRBJ2-1; TRBD2 matches at 10 bases. Germline loops: CDR1 MNHEY, CDR2 SMNVEV (reference sequence). Trimming cost V 5 bases and J 4 bases; bases outside gene matches: 8. This CDR3 comprises 16 residues. CDR3 sequence reads: CASSLGPSGRYNEQFF. DNA for the CDR3: TGTGCCAGCAGTCTCGGGCCTAGCGGGAGATACAATGAGCAGTTCTTC.

This chain links TRBV19 with TRBJ2-3; D is unresolved. Germline CDR1 reads LNHDA; CDR2 reads SQIVND (reference sequence). V lost 6 bases and J 10 bases, leaving 17 bases between the germline ends. The CDR3 length is 13 residues. The CDR3 protein is CASSPLRIAAQYF. The DNA for the CDR3 is TGTGCCAGTAGCCCTTTGAGGATCGCGGCGCAGTATTTT.

The chain couples TRBV10-3 to TRBJ1-4; no clear D. V was pared by 0 bases and J by 0 bases, with 5 bases between. The CDR3 contains 15 residues. The germline CDR1 and CDR2 sequences are ENHRY and SYGVKD. For the CDR3, the DNA is TGTGCCATCAGTGAGTCGCCTGCAACTAATGAAAAACTGTTTTTT. It codes for CAISESPATNEKLFF.

The chain couples TRBV4-1 to TRBJ2-6; no definite D call. In germline, CDR1 is MGHRA, CDR2 YSYEKL. Trimming stripped 0 bases from V and 3 bases from J, with 9 bases between. There are 16 residues in the CDR3. The CDR3 nucleotides read TGCGCCAGCAGCCAAGAGCGGCTCGGTGGGGCCAACGTCCTGACTTTC. This encodes CASSQERLGGANVLTF.

This clonotype came up a few times. The rearrangement links TRBV7-9 to TRBJ1-4; 9 positions agree with TRBD1. Germline CDR1 reads SEHNR; CDR2 reads FQNEAQ (reference sequence). This CDR3 contains 14 residues. Trimming at V came to 5 bases and at J to 7 bases, leaving 5 bases not matched to a gene. This CDR3 is CASSRDRAGEKLFF. The CDR3, as DNA: TGTGCCAGCAGCCGGGACAGGGCCGGTGAAAAACTGTTTTTT.

J is TRBJ2-3 and V is TRBV7-9; unclear D gene. Germline V gene lookup returns CDR1 SEHNR and CDR2 FQNEAQ (reference sequence). This CDR3 is 12 amino acids long. The V gene lost 5 bases and the J gene lost 7 bases, with 10 bases spanning the gap. CDR3 sequence (DNA): TGTGCCAGCAGCCCCTCCGGTAATACGCAGTATTTT. The encoded protein is CASSPSGNTQYF.

The chain recombines TRBV2 with TRBJ2-1; D could derive from TRBD1 or TRBD2 (7 bases each). V was pared by 6 bases and J by 10 bases, with 19 bases between. The CDR3 sequence is 14 residues long. Germline CDR1 SNHLY, CDR2 FYNNEI. The CDR3 region is CASSQGTAGLEQFF. CDR3 nucleotide sequence: TGTGCCAGCAGCCAGGGGACAGCGGGACTAGAGCAGTTCTTC.

The chain is built from TRBV5-1 and TRBJ2-2; TRBD2 agrees at 9 bases. The CDR3 has 16 amino acids. V trimming: 4 bases; J trimming: 4 bases; junction bases outside the gene matches: 8. Looked up from germline, CDR1 is SGHRS and CDR2 is YFSETQ. This CDR3 is CASSLRLAASTGELFF. The DNA for the CDR3 is TGCGCCAGCAGCCTACGACTAGCGGCGAGCACCGGGGAGCTGTTTTTT.

This clonotype was seen ten or more times. The gene calls are TRBV29-1 and TRBJ2-7; possible D gene TRBD1, 7 bases. Germline V gene data show CDR1 as SQVTM and CDR2 as ANQGSEA. Between the trimmed V and J ends, which lost 0 bases and 1 base, there was a span of 10 bases. The CDR3 sequence is 14 residues long. CDR3 DNA sequence: TGCAGCGTTGAAGAGCGGGACAGTTCCTACGAGCAGTACTTC. Its protein product is CSVEERDSSYEQYF.

This clonotype was detected a few times. This chain joins TRBV4-2 and TRBJ2-2; 8 bases align to TRBD2. V lost 4 bases and J lost 2; bases outside the gene matches: 6. CDR1 and CDR2 from the germline V gene are LGHNA and YNFKEQ. The CDR3 sequence is 16 residues long. The CDR3 DNA sequence: TGTGCCAGCAGCCTAGGGACTAGGATAAACACCGGGGAGCTGTTTTTT. Translated, it gives CASSLGTRINTGELFF.

In its sample, this clonotype was seen a few times. The chain combines TRBV6-2 or TRBV6-3 with TRBJ2-2, with 9 positions matching TRBD1. The trim removed 1 base at V and 1 base at J, leaving 1 base unmatched. The germline V gene has CDR1 MNHEY and CDR2 SVGEGT. CDR3 length: 16 residues. DNA of the CDR3: TGTGCCAGCAGTTACTGGGGACAGGGGAACACCGGGGAGCTGTTTTTT. The encoded protein is CASSYWGQGNTGELFF.

The chain recombines TRBV20-1 with TRBJ1-4; 8 bases line up with TRBD1. CDR3 size: 13 residues. Trimming took 6 bases from V and 4 from J; bases not matched to a gene: 4. Germline V CDR1 and CDR2: DFQATT, SNEGSKA (reference sequence). The CDR3 sequence: CSANGQGNEKLFF. DNA for the CDR3: TGCAGTGCAAACGGACAGGGTAATGAAAAACTGTTTTTT.

The V gene is TRBV27, the J gene TRBJ2-5; TRBD2 agrees at 10 bases. The V segment lost 8 bases and the J segment 1 base; nucleotides outside the gene matches: 7. CDR1 and CDR2 (germline): MNHEY, SMNVEV (reference sequence). This CDR3 comprises 15 residues. Here the CDR3 DNA reads TGTGCCAGCGCGGGACTAGCGAACCTCCAAGAGACCCAGTACTTC. Its protein is CASAGLANLQETQYF.

The chain uses TRBV9 and TRBJ1-1; 7 bases are a match to TRBD1. Unmatched junction bases numbered 11, after V lost 2 bases and J lost 4 bases. The CDR3 runs 16 residues. Germline V gene data show CDR1 as SGDLS and CDR2 as YYNGEE. CDR3 region: CASSVSTQGKGTEAFF. The DNA for the CDR3 is TGTGCCAGCAGCGTTTCCACACAGGGGAAGGGCACTGAAGCTTTCTTT.